These 20 T cell receptor beta chains originate from one sample sequenced in a study of Ad26.COV2.S vaccination and SARS-CoV-2 variants (dated by TCRdb to about 2021). The protocol used for the library was the immunoSEQ multiplex PCR assay. In its TCRdb copy, this immuneACCESS table keeps in-frame sequences only and misses some clones. Where compared with another copy, unresolved V genes explain less than half of these, and the others have no known cause. This sample gives 400,000 to 450,000 clones in total; about 93% of them show up just once. Less than 15% of the sample rests with the top ten. Sample treatment or condition, as interpreted from the label and publication: roughly 20 received Ad26.COV2.S at low or high dose, single or two shots; about 5 received placebo; per-sample allocation not given. Repertoires of vaccine and placebo recipients were sequenced from samples taken on day 63 after the first injection.

Sample: peripheral blood, taken in a trial of Ad26.COV2.S vaccine versus placebo. Receptors were obtained from a person between 18 and 65 years old who received the Ad26.COV2.S COVID-19 vaccine or a placebo.

This sequence joins TRBV10-1 and TRBJ2-2, with D uncertain. V lost 7 bases and J lost 4, with 16 bases in between. The CDR3 length is 15 residues. Per the germline V gene, CDR1 is WNHNN and CDR2 is SYGVQD (reference sequence). The CDR3, as DNA: TGCGCCAGCAACTCCGGCCTGCCGGGCACCGGGGAGCTGTTTTTT. Protein: CASNSGLPGTGELFF.

The sample holds a few counts of this clone. The chain links TRBV30 to TRBJ2-7, with a weak D call TRBD1 (7 bases). V lost 2 bases, J lost 3 bases, and 11 bases lay in between. The CDR3 covers 13 residues. From germline, CDR1 is GTSNPN and CDR2 SVGIG (reference sequence). The CDR3: CAWSRQGGYEQYF. In nucleotides, the CDR3 is TGTGCCTGGAGTCGGCAGGGGGGCTACGAGCAGTACTTC. Filled out from reference TRBV30 and TRBJ2-7, the complete variable domain reads SQTIHQWPATLVQPVGSPLSLECTVEGTSNPNLYWYRQAAGRGLQLLFYSVGIGQISSEVPQNLSASRPQDRQFILSSKKLLLSDSGFYLCAWSRQGGYEQYFGPGTRLTVT.

The count of this clone is one. The chain joins TRBV28 to TRBJ2-5; TRBD1 matches 9 bases. Germline V gene data show CDR1 as MDHEN and CDR2 as SYDVKM. The CDR3 loop spans 14 amino acids. Trimming at V came to 5 bases and at J to 5 bases, leaving 6 bases not matched to a gene. The DNA for the CDR3 is TGTGCCAGCAGTGTACAGGGGGCTGAGGAGACCCAGTACTTC. The encoded protein is CASSVQGAEETQYF. The whole variable domain, filled in from reference TRBV28 and TRBJ2-5, reads DVKVTQSSRYLVKRTGEKVFLECVQDMDHENMFWYRQDPGLGLRLIYFSYDVKMKEKGDIPEGYSVSREKKERFSLILESASTNQTSMYLCASSVQGAEETQYFGPGTRLLVL.

The chain combines TRBV3-1 (or the pseudogene TRBV3-2) with TRBJ2-7, with 7 bases that match TRBD1. Germline V gives CDR1 LGHDT, CDR2 YNNKEL (reference sequence). The CDR3 length is 16 residues. V was clipped by 3 bases and J by 2 bases; unmatched bases: 10. The CDR3, as DNA: TGTGCCAGCAGCCAGACACAGGGGTTCCCTACCTACGAGCAGTACTTC. Encoded protein: CASSQTQGFPTYEQYF.

V usage is TRBV5-1 and J usage is TRBJ2-7, with 14 bases lining up with TRBD2. Looked up from germline, CDR1 is SGHRS and CDR2 is YFSETQ. This CDR3 has 17 residues. The V gene end was trimmed by 5 bases and the J gene end by 0 bases; junction bases not matched to a gene: 7. DNA for the CDR3: TGCGCCAGCAGTTTAGGGACTAGCGGGAGCGTCTCCTACGAGCAGTACTTC. This encodes CASSLGTSGSVSYEQYF.

The rearrangement links TRBV5-1 to TRBJ2-5; D gene ambiguous. Deletions cut 1 base from V and 2 bases from J, with 9 bases between. This CDR3 region has 14 residues. Germline V gene sequence: CDR1 SGHRS, CDR2 YFSETQ. DNA for the CDR3: TGCGCCAGCAGCTTGACAGATTCTCAAGAGACCCAGTACTTC. This encodes CASSLTDSQETQYF.

This clone showed up just once. V usage is TRBV30 and J usage is TRBJ2-3; possibly TRBD1 for D (6 bases). The CDR3 is 16 amino acids. Germline loops: CDR1 GTSNPN, CDR2 SVGIG (reference sequence). V dropped 4 bases and J dropped 5 bases, with 22 bases sitting between them. The CDR3, as DNA: TGTGCCTGGACCCAACCACGGACAGCGTATTTAGATACGCAGTATTTT. Protein: CAWTQPRTAYLDTQYF.

The chain is built from TRBV4-3 and TRBJ2-7; D gene uncertain. Trimming took 1 base from V and 3 from J, leaving 7 bases between them. In germline, CDR1 is LGHNA, CDR2 YSLEER. The CDR3 extends over 13 amino acids. As DNA, the CDR3 is TGCGCCAGCAGCCAAGCGGAGTACTACGAGCAGTACTTC. It encodes CASSQAEYYEQYF.

The gene calls are TRBV10-3 and TRBJ1-5; TRBD1 agrees at 10 bases. V lost 0 bases, J lost 6 bases, and 2 bases stayed unmatched. The CDR3 length is 15 residues. CDR1 ENHRY and CDR2 SYGVKD come from the germline V gene. CDR3: CAISESGTGAQPQHF. The CDR3 DNA reads as TGTGCCATCAGTGAGTCTGGGACAGGGGCTCAGCCCCAGCATTTT.

The chain links TRBV20-1 to TRBJ1-2, with 10 bases that match TRBD1. The V and J ends lost 4 bases and 8 bases, in that order; junction bases with no gene match: 1. CDR1 and CDR2 from the germline V gene are DFQATT and SNEGSKA (reference sequence). This CDR3 is 11 amino acids long. The CDR3 here is CSAMDRGGYTF. The CDR3 nucleotides are TGCAGTGCTATGGACAGGGGGGGCTACACCTTC.

The chain carries TRBV7-9 and TRBJ2-2; 12 positions agree with TRBD2. The CDR3 spans 19 residues. With 1 base clipped from V and 3 bases from J, the junction kept 9 bases outside the gene matches. Germline lookup yields CDR1 SEHNR and CDR2 FQNEAQ (reference sequence). The chain's CDR3 is CASSLVNLAGGSYTGELFF. In DNA form, the CDR3 reads TGTGCCAGCAGCTTAGTTAACCTAGCGGGAGGGTCCTACACCGGGGAGCTGTTTTTT.

The count of this clone is one. The CDR3 DNA reads as TGTGCCAGTAGTTACTCGCGCGGGACCGGGGAGCTGTTTTTT. It codes for CASSYSRGTGELFF. The chain joins TRBV19 to TRBJ2-2, with a tentative D call TRBD2 (5 bases). The V gene lost 5 bases and the J gene lost 5 bases, with 12 bases spanning the gap. The germline V gene encodes CDR1 LNHDA and CDR2 SQIVND (reference sequence). The CDR3 is 14 amino acids.

This chain uses TRBV27 with TRBJ2-3, with D possibly being TRBD1 (5 bases). The V gene's germline CDR1 is MNHEY and CDR2 SMNVEV (reference sequence). V was shortened by 3 bases and J by 3 bases, with 13 bases between the two germline ends. CDR3 length: 15 residues. CDR3 bases: TGTGCCAGCAGTTTTATGTGGGGCTGGACAGATACGCAGTATTTT. Translated, it gives CASSFMWGWTDTQYF.

This sequence joins TRBV7-2 and TRBJ2-5; 8 nucleotides match TRBD2. There are 16 residues in the CDR3. The ends lost 2 bases at V and 4 bases at J; junction bases unmatched: 9. CDR1 and CDR2 from the germline V gene are SGHTA and FQGNSA. CDR3 nucleotide sequence: TGTGCCAGCAGCTTAAGGTTGGCGGGAGGCGGAGAGACCCAGTACTTC. Translated: CASSLRLAGGGETQYF.

This clone occurred once. The V and J genes are TRBV4-3 and TRBJ1-4; TRBD1 might be the D (5 bases). Germline CDR1 reads LGHNA; CDR2 reads YSLEER. This CDR3 comprises 15 residues. The V and J ends lost 4 bases and 6 bases respectively, with 15 bases between them. The CDR3 nucleotides read TGCGCCAGCAGCCCGCGCGGGGCATGGCATGAAAAACTGTTTTTT. This encodes CASSPRGAWHEKLFF.

This clone was observed a handful of times. The rearrangement links TRBV19 to TRBJ2-1; maybe TRBD1 (5 bases). V lost 3 bases, J lost 4 bases, and 13 bases lay in between. Germline assignment: CDR1 LNHDA and CDR2 SQIVND (reference sequence). This CDR3 is built from 15 residues. The CDR3 nucleotides are TGTGCCAGTAGTATGGGGCTAGTGCTATACAATGAGCAGTTCTTC. It yields the protein CASSMGLVLYNEQFF.

The chain uses TRBV13 and TRBJ2-7, with D perhaps TRBD2 (5 bases). The CDR3 loop spans 12 amino acids. CDR1 is PRHDT and CDR2 is FYEKMQ in the germline V gene (reference sequence). Trimming removed 5 bases from V and 3 bases from J, with 8 bases in between. The CDR3 is CASSISGYEQYF. CDR3 nucleotide sequence: TGTGCCAGCAGCATAAGCGGCTACGAGCAGTACTTC.

J is TRBJ1-3 and V is TRBV5-4; D possibly corresponds to TRBD1 (6 bases). The V end was cut by 4 bases, the J end by 5 bases, with 13 bases between. Looked up from germline, CDR1 is SGHNT and CDR2 is YYREEE (reference sequence). The CDR3 has 14 amino acids. CDR3 loop: CASSARGGRNTIYF. In DNA form, the CDR3 reads TGTGCCAGCAGCGCACGGGGGGGGCGAAACACCATATATTTT.

V usage is TRBV30 and J usage is TRBJ2-3, with D possibly being TRBD2 (5 bases). The V and J ends lost 5 bases and 1 base respectively, with 7 bases between them. The CDR3 sequence is 12 residues long. Per germline, CDR1 GTSNPN and CDR2 SVGIG (reference sequence). The CDR3 loop reads CAWQEGTDTQYF. In nucleotides, the CDR3 is TGTGCCTGGCAGGAGGGCACAGATACGCAGTATTTT.

This clone was counted ten times or more. This chain uses TRBV11-2 with TRBJ2-3, with unresolved D. V was clipped by 5 bases and J by 6 bases, with 9 bases between them. The germline CDR1 and CDR2 sequences are SGHAT and FQNNGV. This CDR3 is 12 amino acids long. CDR3 DNA: TGTGCCAGCAGCACCAGGTTGGATACGCAGTATTTT. Encoded protein: CASSTRLDTQYF.